The 22 T cell receptor beta chains in this list originate from one sample, sequenced in a study of cytomegalovirus exposure and HLA in healthy donors. Researchers ran the PCR with 60 Vbeta and 13 Jbeta primers. The method was immunoSEQ multiplex PCR; TCRdb's version includes in-frame clones alone and lacks a portion of them. The data show 200,000 to 250,000 clones, roughly 89% seen once. Sequenced input: PBMCs. The receptors originated from a woman between 18 and 30 years old in good health and CMV-seronegative.

V is TRBV4-1 and J is TRBJ1-1; the match to TRBD1 covers 7 bases. The CDR3 has 17 amino acids. Unmatched junction bases numbered 9, after V lost 0 bases and J lost 2 bases. The V gene's germline CDR1 is MGHRA and CDR2 YSYEKL. The CDR3 region has the DNA TGCGCCAGCAGCCAAGAACCCCCGACAGGGTTTAACACTGAAGCTTTCTTT. Protein sequence: CASSQEPPTGFNTEAFF.

The chain is built from TRBV29-1 and TRBJ2-3; tentatively, D is TRBD1 (6 bases). The CDR3 is 14 amino acids. Germline values: CDR1 SQVTM, CDR2 ANQGSEA. The V end was cut by 4 bases, the J end by 0 bases, with 11 bases between. CDR3: CSVGVDSSTDTQYF. CDR3 nucleotide sequence: TGCAGCGTTGGGGTGGACAGCAGCACAGATACGCAGTATTTT.

V and J are TRBV30 and TRBJ1-6; 9 bases align to TRBD1. V lost 0 bases to trimming and J lost 11 bases; unmatched junction nucleotides: 5. Germline CDR1 reads GTSNPN; CDR2 reads SVGIG (reference sequence). This CDR3 comprises 14 residues. CDR3 nucleotides: TGTGCCTGGAGTGTACGGGACAGGGTTGCACCCCTCCACTTT. Amino acids: CAWSVRDRVAPLHF.

J is TRBJ2-7 and V is TRBV21-1; the table assigns TRBD1, which was not confirmed against the DNA. TRBV21-1 is an annotated pseudogene. The CDR3 runs to 15 residues. The CDR3 DNA reads TGTGCCAGCAGCAGAAACTTCCAGGTTTCCTACGAGCAGTACTTC. It yields the protein CASSRNFQVSYEQYF.

The genes are TRBV7-2 and TRBJ1-2; TRBD1 agrees at 7 bases. Germline V gene data show CDR1 as SGHTA and CDR2 as FQGNSA. The V gene end was trimmed by 5 bases and the J gene end by 5 bases; junction bases not matched to a gene: 11. The CDR3 is 15 amino acids. The CDR3, as DNA: TGTGCCAGCAGCCCCGGTGGACCGGGACAGTATGGCTACACCTTC. It yields the protein CASSPGGPGQYGYTF.

The chain couples TRBV7-2 to TRBJ1-1; D ambiguous. CDR3 size: 14 residues. The ends were cut back, 3 bases at V and 1 base at J, with 9 bases in the middle. Germline CDR1 is SGHTA and CDR2 is FQGNSA. The CDR3 here is CASSLWPSNTEAFF. The CDR3 DNA is TGTGCCAGCAGCTTGTGGCCGTCGAACACTGAAGCTTTCTTT.

This rearrangement joins TRBV11-3 to TRBJ2-7; D may be TRBD2 (6 bases). The germline V gene encodes CDR1 SGHNT and CDR2 YENEEA. The CDR3 length is 15 residues. Trimming removed 3 bases from V and 3 bases from J, with 15 bases in between. For the CDR3, the DNA is TGTGCCAGCAGCTTTTTAAGCAGGGAGGTCTACGAGCAGTACTTC. Translated, it gives CASSFLSREVYEQYF.

V usage is TRBV10-2 and J usage is TRBJ2-7; 7 nucleotides align to TRBD1. J gave up 4 bases and V 5 bases, and 5 bases lay outside the gene matches. There are 13 residues in the CDR3. Germline V gives CDR1 WSHSY, CDR2 SAAADI. The CDR3 DNA reads TGCGCCAGCAGTCTGGACAGGATATACGAGCAGTACTTC. Protein product: CASSLDRIYEQYF.

This clone appeared once. This rearrangement joins TRBV6-1 to TRBJ1-2; TRBD1 matches at 9 bases. The CDR3 loop spans 15 amino acids. The V gene end was trimmed by 3 bases and the J gene end by 4 bases; junction bases not matched to a gene: 6. In germline, CDR1 is MNHNS, CDR2 SASEGT. CDR3 protein: CASSEGQGGAYGYTF. In DNA, the CDR3 is TGTGCCAGCAGTGAGGGACAGGGTGGGGCCTATGGCTACACCTTC.

This clone turned up a few times. The chain is built from TRBV5-7 and TRBJ1-2; D gene unclear. TRBV5-7 is treated as an ORF (open reading frame) with a function not yet certain. CDR3 length: 12 amino acids. V shed 1 base and J shed 8 bases, with 9 bases lying between them. CDR3 amino acids: CASSLPGLGYTF. As DNA, the CDR3 is TGTGCCAGCAGCTTGCCAGGTTTGGGCTACACCTTC.

A single count supports this clone. The chain links TRBV5-4 to TRBJ2-3; the match to TRBD2 covers 10 bases. This CDR3 has 17 amino acids. Trimming cost V 4 bases and J 3 bases; bases outside gene matches: 11. The V gene's germline CDR1 is SGHNT and CDR2 YYREEE (reference sequence). For the CDR3, the DNA is TGTGCCAGCAGCACCCGACTAGCGGGTATCAGGACAGATACGCAGTATTTT. Amino acid sequence: CASSTRLAGIRTDTQYF.

The V call is TRBV2, the J call TRBJ1-1; possible D gene TRBD1, 6 bases. The germline gives CDR1 SNHLY, CDR2 FYNNEI. The germline V and J ends were trimmed by 2 bases and 10 bases, with 11 bases remaining between them. The CDR3 extends over 12 amino acids. The CDR3 region is CASSEQGMVAFF. The CDR3 bases are TGTGCCAGCAGTGAACAGGGGATGGTAGCTTTCTTT.

V usage is TRBV4-1 and J usage is TRBJ1-4; D remains ambiguous. Germline CDR1 and CDR2: MGHRA and YSYEKL. V shed 1 base and J shed 8 bases, with 17 bases lying between them. The CDR3 runs 16 residues. The CDR3 loop reads CASSQASSGIGEKLFF. DNA of the CDR3: TGCGCCAGCAGCCAAGCTAGTTCGGGGATCGGAGAAAAACTGTTTTTT.

The V and J genes are TRBV7-7 and TRBJ1-2, with 7 bases matching TRBD1. V lost 2 bases, J lost 4 bases, and 7 bases stayed unmatched. Per the germline V gene, CDR1 is SSHAT and CDR2 is FNYEAQ (reference sequence). This CDR3 region has 15 residues. The CDR3 is CASSLPDRAVYGYTF. The CDR3 bases are TGTGCCAGCAGCTTACCAGACAGGGCTGTCTATGGCTACACCTTC.

The rearrangement joins TRBV19 to TRBJ1-2, with a weak D call TRBD1 (6 bases). Trimming pared 1 base from V and 3 bases from J, leaving 18 bases between. The CDR3 loop spans 17 amino acids. CDR1 is LNHDA and CDR2 is SQIVND in the germline V gene (reference sequence). The CDR3 nucleotides read TGTGCCAGTAGTATAGGGAGACAGGAGACAATCCACTATGGCTACACCTTC. Its protein product is CASSIGRQETIHYGYTF.

The chain recombines TRBV27 with TRBJ1-1, with D unclear. The V end was cut by 10 bases, the J end by 6 bases, with 18 bases between. CDR1 is MNHEY and CDR2 is SMNVEV in the germline V gene (reference sequence). The CDR3 runs 13 residues. The CDR3 region is CATRRVEKAEAFF. The CDR3 region has the DNA TGTGCCACCCGACGGGTAGAGAAAGCTGAAGCTTTCTTT.

This clone appeared once. J is TRBJ1-2 and V is TRBV30, with unresolved D. Germline CDR1 is GTSNPN and CDR2 is SVGIG (reference sequence). Trimming took 1 base from V and 1 from J, leaving 4 bases between them. The CDR3 spans 12 residues. The CDR3 DNA follows: TGTGCCTGGAGTGGAGGTAACTATGGCTACACCTTC. As protein: CAWSGGNYGYTF.

The chain has TRBV19 and TRBJ2-1, with TRBD2 matching 9 bases. The CDR3 spans 14 residues. With 4 bases clipped from V and 6 bases from J, the junction kept 4 bases outside the gene matches. The V gene's germline CDR1 is LNHDA and CDR2 SQIVND (reference sequence). The CDR3 coding sequence is TGTGCCAGTAGTAGTGGCGGGAGGGTCAATGAGCAGTTCTTC. Protein product: CASSSGGRVNEQFF.

The rearrangement joins TRBV4-1 to TRBJ1-2, with D tentatively TRBD1 (6 bases). The germline CDR1 and CDR2 sequences are MGHRA and YSYEKL. This CDR3 contains 18 residues. V lost 0 bases and J 5 bases, leaving 22 bases between the germline ends. The CDR3 coding sequence is TGCGCCAGCAGCCAAGATACTTCGGCAGGGGCTTTCTGGTATGGCTACACCTTC. The encoded protein is CASSQDTSAGAFWYGYTF.

This chain links TRBV9 with TRBJ2-7, with D possibly being TRBD2 (5 bases). The CDR3 runs 11 residues. The germline V gene encodes CDR1 SGDLS and CDR2 YYNGEE. Trimming cost V 8 bases and J 6 bases, with 12 bases left between them. The CDR3 bases are TGTGCCAGACACGGGGTACGCGAGCAGTACTTC. Protein product: CARHGVREQYF.

This chain uses TRBV11-2 with TRBJ1-3, with a weak D call TRBD1 (5 bases). Germline-derived CDR1 and CDR2 are SGHAT and FQNNGV. Trimming pared 6 bases from V and 1 base from J, leaving 16 bases between. The CDR3 has 16 residues. DNA for the CDR3: TGTGCCAGCAGTCATGCCCCCAAGGGGTCTGGAAACACCATATATTTT. Its translation is CASSHAPKGSGNTIYF.

The rearrangement uses TRBV25-1 and TRBJ1-2, with D perhaps matching TRBD1 (5 bases). The germline V gene has CDR1 MGHDK and CDR2 SYGVNS. Deletions cut 1 base from V and 4 bases from J, with 13 bases between. There are 15 residues in the CDR3. CDR3 DNA: TGTGCCAGCAGTGAATTTTTGGACACGTTCTATGGCTACACCTTC. Translated: CASSEFLDTFYGYTF.